One sample yielded the 20 T cell receptor beta chains listed below, sequenced in a study of T cells in Graves' hyperthyroidism and ophthalmopathy. TCR beta CDR3 regions were amplified from RNA transcripts. The study used the HTBI primer set for a first-round RT-PCR of the TCR CDR3. TCRdb reprocessed the multiplex PCR reads via MiXCR and lists one record per CDR3 protein. The repertoire includes over 450,000 distinct CDR3 sequences, under 20% of them detected once, and 17% sits in the top ten. The source material was blood. These receptors all come from a woman between 18 and 30 years old with Graves' ophthalmopathy.

This clonotype showed up just a few times. A read error may explain this, as a much larger clone is one base away. Since the CDR3 does not end with the conserved phenylalanine or tryptophan, this likely comes from a read error. The chain uses TRBV11-3 and TRBJ1-6, with D unclear. Between the trimmed V and J ends, which lost 5 bases and 9 bases, there was a span of 14 bases. The CDR3 totals 14 residues. Germline CDR1 SGHNT, CDR2 YENEEA. The CDR3 reads CASSLSRTGSPLHL. CDR3 sequence (DNA): TGTGCCAGCAGCCTTAGTCGGACGGGTTCACCCCTCCACCTT.

J is TRBJ2-3 and V is TRBV5-1; no definite D call. The CDR3 length is 14 residues. V gave up 4 bases and J gave up 4 bases, with 13 bases separating them. The germline CDR1 and CDR2 sequences are SGHRS and YFSETQ. As DNA, the CDR3 is TGCGCCAGCAGCGCGGTCCCTAAAGCAGATACGCAGTATTTT. Translation gives CASSAVPKADTQYF. Full variable domain (remainder filled in from reference TRBV5-1 and TRBJ2-3): KAGVTQTPRYLIKTRGQQVTLSCSPISGHRSVSWYQQTPGQGLQFLFEYFSETQRNKGNFPGRFSGRQFSNSRSEMNVSTLELGDSALYLCASSAVPKADTQYFGPGTRLTVL.

Turning to this clonotype: A junction end diverges from the germline sequence, so it may reflect a read error. The V call is TRBV20-1, the J call TRBJ2-4; 15 nucleotides line up with TRBD2. CDR1 and CDR2 (germline): DFQATT, SNEGSKA (reference sequence). The CDR3 covers 18 residues. As DNA, the CDR3 is TGCAGTGCTACCCGGACTAGCGGGGGGGCCGTGACCAAAAACATTCAGCACTTC. It encodes CSATRTSGGAVTKNIQHF.

For this clonotype: As the CDR3 is not closed by the conserved phenylalanine or tryptophan, this likely results from a read error. The chain is built from TRBV9 and TRBJ1-1; no reliable D call. Trimming took 0 bases from V and 1 from J, leaving 4 bases between them. CDR1 and CDR2 from the germline V gene are SGDLS and YYNGEE. CDR3 length: 13 amino acids. The CDR3 protein is CASSVAGNTEAFL. The CDR3 DNA reads as TGTGCCAGCAGCGTAGCTGGGAACACTGAAGCTTTCCTT.

This clonotype has ten or more counts. CDR3 loop: CASRGLAGDNYNEQFF. CDR3 coding DNA: TGTGCCAGTAGAGGACTAGCGGGGGACAACTACAATGAGCAGTTCTTC. The chain couples TRBV6-1 to TRBJ2-1; 13 nucleotides agree with TRBD2. Per germline, CDR1 MNHNS and CDR2 SASEGT. Trimming took 9 bases from V and 3 from J; bases not matched to a gene: 8. The CDR3 is 16 amino acids.

This clonotype occurred many times. The rearrangement links TRBV20-1 to TRBJ2-1; TRBD1 matches at 10 bases. The CDR3 totals 14 residues. J was trimmed by 6 bases and V by 4 bases; bases with no gene match: 6. Germline CDR1 and CDR2: DFQATT and SNEGSKA (reference sequence). The CDR3 DNA sequence: TGCAGTGCTAAGGTGGGACAGGGGTCCAATGAGCAGTTCTTC. It specifies CSAKVGQGSNEQFF.

The rearrangement uses TRBV15 and TRBJ2-1; D is unresolved. V was shortened by 1 base and J by 8 bases, with 15 bases between the two germline ends. The CDR3 totals 15 residues. CDR1 and CDR2 from the germline V gene are LNHNV and YYDKDF (reference sequence). CDR3: CATSRGYFLSDEQFF. The CDR3 DNA sequence: TGTGCCACCAGCAGAGGTTACTTTTTATCCGATGAGCAGTTCTTC.

The V call is TRBV10-3, the J call TRBJ2-3, with TRBD2 matching 7 bases. Germline CDR1 is ENHRY and CDR2 is SYGVKD. The trim removed 8 bases at V and 4 bases at J, leaving 9 bases unmatched. This CDR3 contains 14 residues. The CDR3 sequence: CAIGVGGGSDTQYF. The CDR3 DNA follows: TGTGCCATCGGGGTGGGGGGGGGATCAGATACGCAGTATTTT.

This clonotype was observed at least ten times. A read error may produce the germline difference seen at one junction end. This chain uses TRBV7-2 with TRBJ1-1; tentatively, D is TRBD1 (5 bases). The CDR3 runs to 14 residues. Germline-derived CDR1 and CDR2 are SGHTA and FQGNSA. The CDR3 sequence is CASSLRGLNTEAIF. The DNA of the CDR3 is TGTGCCAGCAGCTTACGGGGGTTGAACACTGAAGCTATCTTT.

Many counts were recorded for this clonotype. V gene TRBV2 combines with J gene TRBJ2-7; no clear D gene. The CDR3 runs 11 residues. Deletions cut 7 bases from V and 3 bases from J, with 7 bases between. Per the germline V gene, CDR1 is SNHLY and CDR2 is FYNNEI. CDR3 bases: TGTGCCAGCAACCTCCTCTACGAGCAGTACTTC. It codes for CASNLLYEQYF.

This clonotype was seen repeatedly, ten times or more. The chain joins TRBV3-1 to TRBJ1-4; possibly TRBD1 for D (5 bases). V lost 8 bases, J lost 4 bases, and 14 bases lay in between. Germline V CDR1 and CDR2: LGHDT, YNNKEL (reference sequence). The CDR3 is made up of 14 amino acids. The CDR3 loop reads CASQHVGRNEKLFF. The DNA for the CDR3 is TGTGCCAGCCAGCACGTGGGGCGTAATGAAAAACTGTTTTTT.

Turning to this clonotype: An end of the junction does not agree with germline; a read error may underlie this. The V call is TRBV13, the J call TRBJ2-3, with D tentatively TRBD1 (7 bases). The CDR3 is 16 amino acids. Germline V CDR1 and CDR2: PRHDT, FYEKMQ (reference sequence). CDR3 nucleotide sequence: TGTGCCAGCGGCTTAGGAGGGGGCCGGGGTACAGATACGCAGTATTTT. Translated: CASGLGGGRGTDTQYF. The variable domain in full, completed from reference TRBV13 and TRBJ2-3, reads AAGVIQSPRHLIKEKRETATLKCYPIPRHDTVYWYQQGPGQDPQFLISFYEKMQSDKGSIPDRFSAQQFSDYHSELNMSSLELGDSALYFCASGLGGGRGTDTQYFGPGTRLTVL.

This clonotype has ten or more counts. The chain employs TRBV2 and TRBJ2-7; 8 bases match TRBD1. V gave up 4 bases and J gave up 5 bases; unmatched junction bases: 7. CDR1 and CDR2 (germline): SNHLY, FYNNEI. This CDR3 is 14 amino acids long. The CDR3 is CASSVETGAHEQYF. In DNA, the CDR3 is TGTGCCAGCAGTGTAGAGACAGGGGCGCACGAGCAGTACTTC.

The chain links TRBV5-1 to TRBJ2-7; D is unclear. V dropped 4 bases and J dropped 6 bases, with 17 bases sitting between them. The CDR3 runs 14 residues. CDR1 is SGHRS, CDR2 YFSETQ, per germline. CDR3: CASSPYLTDPEQYF. The CDR3 nucleotides read TGCGCCAGCAGCCCCTACCTCACGGATCCCGAGCAGTACTTC.

This clonotype occurred many times. The chain employs TRBV5-5 and TRBJ2-7; possibly TRBD2 for D (6 bases). Germline lookup yields CDR1 SGHKS and CDR2 YYEKEE (reference sequence). Trimming took off 5 bases at V and 6 bases at J, with 12 bases between the two ends. The CDR3 sequence is 12 residues long. CDR3 DNA: TGTGCCAGCAGTACGGAGGGAGGCGAGCAGTACTTC. This gives the protein CASSTEGGEQYF.

Many counts were recorded for this clonotype. V and J are TRBV11-2 and TRBJ2-1; weak D call: TRBD2 (6 bases). Germline loops: CDR1 SGHAT, CDR2 FQNNGV. The V and J ends lost 0 bases and 6 bases respectively, with 9 bases between them. The length of the CDR3 is 14 residues. Written as DNA, the CDR3 is TGTGCCAGCAGCTTAGAACGCGGGGTCAATGAGCAGTTCTTC. Residues: CASSLERGVNEQFF.

This clonotype was detected only a few times. The chain is built from TRBV4-3 and TRBJ2-5; the D gene is possibly TRBD1 (5 bases). This CDR3 has 15 amino acids. Germline values: CDR1 LGHNA, CDR2 YSLEER. V dropped 2 bases and J dropped 2 bases, with 12 bases sitting between them. CDR3 in DNA: TGCGCCAGCAGCCAACACAGGACACCTCAAGAGACCCAGTACTTC. It codes for CASSQHRTPQETQYF.

The table lists this clonotype with many counts. The chain couples TRBV28 to TRBJ1-5; D is undetermined. CDR3 size: 17 residues. V was shortened by 3 bases and J by 7 bases, with 22 bases between the two germline ends. The V gene's germline CDR1 is MDHEN and CDR2 SYDVKM. This CDR3 reads CASSFKWMITESQPQHF. DNA for the CDR3: TGTGCCAGCAGTTTTAAATGGATGATAACAGAAAGCCAGCCCCAGCATTTT.

This clonotype was observed at least ten times. Germline is not matched at one junction end, which may reflect a read error. V is TRBV7-7 and J is TRBJ2-7, with no clear D. CDR3 size: 12 residues. CDR1 SSHAT and CDR2 FNYEAQ come from the germline V gene (reference sequence). The CDR3 here is CASSTRPTEQYF. DNA for the CDR3: TGTGCTAGCAGCACCCGACCGACAGAGCAGTACTTC.

In this sample, this clonotype turned up many times. V and J are TRBV2 and TRBJ2-7, with D unresolved. Germline V lookup: CDR1 SNHLY, CDR2 FYNNEI. Trimming took 6 bases from V and 0 from J, leaving 12 bases between them. CDR3 size: 14 residues. This CDR3 is CASRGSRNSYEQYF. CDR3 in DNA: TGTGCCAGCAGGGGCTCTAGAAACTCCTACGAGCAGTACTTC.